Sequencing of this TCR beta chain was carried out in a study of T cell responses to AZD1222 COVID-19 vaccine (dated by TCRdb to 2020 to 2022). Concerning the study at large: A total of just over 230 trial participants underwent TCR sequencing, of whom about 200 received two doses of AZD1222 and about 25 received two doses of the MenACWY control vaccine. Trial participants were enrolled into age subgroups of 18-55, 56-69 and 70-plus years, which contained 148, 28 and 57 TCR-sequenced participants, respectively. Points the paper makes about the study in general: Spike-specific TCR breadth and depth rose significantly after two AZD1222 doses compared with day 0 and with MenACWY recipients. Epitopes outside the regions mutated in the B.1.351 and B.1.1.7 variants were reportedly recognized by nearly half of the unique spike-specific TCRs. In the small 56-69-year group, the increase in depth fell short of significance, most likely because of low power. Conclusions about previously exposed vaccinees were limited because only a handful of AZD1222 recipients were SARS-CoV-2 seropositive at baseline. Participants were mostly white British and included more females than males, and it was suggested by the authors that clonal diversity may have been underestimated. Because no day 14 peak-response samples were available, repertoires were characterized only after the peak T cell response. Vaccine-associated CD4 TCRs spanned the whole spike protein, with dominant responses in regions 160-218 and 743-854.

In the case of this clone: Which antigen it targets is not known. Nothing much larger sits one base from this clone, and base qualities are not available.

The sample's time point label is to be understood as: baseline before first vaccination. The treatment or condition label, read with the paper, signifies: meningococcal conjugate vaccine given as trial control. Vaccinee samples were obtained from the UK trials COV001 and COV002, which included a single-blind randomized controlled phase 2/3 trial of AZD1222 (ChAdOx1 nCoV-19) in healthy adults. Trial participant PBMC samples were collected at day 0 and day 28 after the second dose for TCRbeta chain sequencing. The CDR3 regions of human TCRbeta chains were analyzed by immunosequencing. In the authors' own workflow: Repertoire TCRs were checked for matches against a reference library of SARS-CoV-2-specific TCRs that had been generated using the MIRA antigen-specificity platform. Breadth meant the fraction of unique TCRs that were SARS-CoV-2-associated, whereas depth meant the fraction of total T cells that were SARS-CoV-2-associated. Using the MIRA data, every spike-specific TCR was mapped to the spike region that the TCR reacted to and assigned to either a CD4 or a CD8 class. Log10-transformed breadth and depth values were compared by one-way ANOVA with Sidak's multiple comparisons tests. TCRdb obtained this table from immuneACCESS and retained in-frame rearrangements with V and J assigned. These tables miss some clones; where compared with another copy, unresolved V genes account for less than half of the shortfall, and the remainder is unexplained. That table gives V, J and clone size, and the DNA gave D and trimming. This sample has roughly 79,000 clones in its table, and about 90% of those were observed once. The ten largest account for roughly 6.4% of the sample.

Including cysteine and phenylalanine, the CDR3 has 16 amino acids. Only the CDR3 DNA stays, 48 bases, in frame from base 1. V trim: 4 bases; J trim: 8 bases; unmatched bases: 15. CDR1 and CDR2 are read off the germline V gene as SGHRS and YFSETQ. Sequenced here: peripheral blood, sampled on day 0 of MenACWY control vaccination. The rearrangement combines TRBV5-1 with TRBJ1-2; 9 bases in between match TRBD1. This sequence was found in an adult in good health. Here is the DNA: TGCGCCAGCAGCCCCTCCGGAGGGGGACAGGGCGAAGGCTACACCTTC. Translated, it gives CASSPSGGGQGEGYTF.